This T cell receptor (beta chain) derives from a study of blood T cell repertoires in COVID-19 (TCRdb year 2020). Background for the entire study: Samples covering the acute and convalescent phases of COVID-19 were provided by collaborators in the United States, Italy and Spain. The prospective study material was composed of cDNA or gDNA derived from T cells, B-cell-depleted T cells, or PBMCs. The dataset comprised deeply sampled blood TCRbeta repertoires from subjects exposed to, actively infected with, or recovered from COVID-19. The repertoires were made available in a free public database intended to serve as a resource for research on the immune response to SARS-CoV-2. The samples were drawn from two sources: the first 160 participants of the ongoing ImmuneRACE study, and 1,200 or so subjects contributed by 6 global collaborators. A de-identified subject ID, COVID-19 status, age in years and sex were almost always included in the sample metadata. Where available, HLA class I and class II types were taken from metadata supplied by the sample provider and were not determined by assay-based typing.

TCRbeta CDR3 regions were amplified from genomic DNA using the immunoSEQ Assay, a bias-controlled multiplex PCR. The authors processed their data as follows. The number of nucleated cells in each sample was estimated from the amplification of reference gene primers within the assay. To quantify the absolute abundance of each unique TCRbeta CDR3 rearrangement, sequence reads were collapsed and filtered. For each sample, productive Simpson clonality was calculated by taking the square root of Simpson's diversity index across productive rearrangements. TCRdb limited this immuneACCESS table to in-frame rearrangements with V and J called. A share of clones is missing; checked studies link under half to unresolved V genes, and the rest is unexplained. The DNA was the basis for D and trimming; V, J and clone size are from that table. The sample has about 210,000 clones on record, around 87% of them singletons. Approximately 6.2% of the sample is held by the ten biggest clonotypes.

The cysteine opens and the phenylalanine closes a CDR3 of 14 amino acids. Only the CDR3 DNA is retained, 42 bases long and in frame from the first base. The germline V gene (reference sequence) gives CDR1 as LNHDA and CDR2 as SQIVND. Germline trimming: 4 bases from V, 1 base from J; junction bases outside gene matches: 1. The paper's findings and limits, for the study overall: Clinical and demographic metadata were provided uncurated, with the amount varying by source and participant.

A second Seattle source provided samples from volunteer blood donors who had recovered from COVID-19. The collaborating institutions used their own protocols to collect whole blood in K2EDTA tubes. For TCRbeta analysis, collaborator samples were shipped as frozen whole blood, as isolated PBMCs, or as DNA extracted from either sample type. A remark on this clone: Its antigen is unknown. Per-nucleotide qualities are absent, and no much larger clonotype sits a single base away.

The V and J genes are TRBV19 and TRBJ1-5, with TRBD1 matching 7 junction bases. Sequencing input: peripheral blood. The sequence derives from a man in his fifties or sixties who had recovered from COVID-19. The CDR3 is CASSTGQSNQPQHF. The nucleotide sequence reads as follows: TGTGCCAGTAGTACGGGACAGAGCAATCAGCCCCAGCATTTT.